This T cell receptor beta chain was found in a study of CD8+ T cells in alopecia areata. As the sequencing template, cDNA was produced by extracting RNA and reverse transcribing it. Sequencing used immunoSEQ multiplex PCR; TCRdb keeps in-frame clones, though not all of them. The sample yields some 210,000 clones, over 60% seen once. V lost 5 bases and J 4 bases, leaving 13 bases between the germline ends. This CDR3 is built from 15 residues. Germline V gene sequence: CDR1 SGHNT, CDR2 YYREEE (reference sequence). The treatment was: oral pan-JAK inhibitor, 5-10 mg twice daily. The V call is TRBV5-4, the J call TRBJ1-6; D is perhaps TRBD1 (5 bases). Sequencing was performed on CD4+ T cells sorted from blood, taken around week 46, from a patient treated with tofacitinib. This clonotype was obtained from a human donor with alopecia areata. The chain's CDR3 is CASRMAGGYNSPLHF. The CDR3, as DNA: TGTGCCAGCAGAATGGCCGGGGGGTATAATTCACCCCTCCACTTT.